The 12 T cell receptor beta chains presented below share a single source sample, sequenced in a study of vaccination effects on CD4 cells after COVID-19. ViraFEST assay sequencing came after antigen-specific CD4+ T cells were expanded with viral peptide pools. CD4+ T cell isolation took place after approximately 11 days of culture. It was between March and December 2020 that the person had a SARS-CoV-2 infection confirmed by PCR. No antigen has been identified for these receptors. Measured with immunoSEQ multiplex PCR; TCRdb has only the in-frame clones, and not every one. The sample has about 70,000 clones; roughly 73% are singletons. Sequences were derived from CD4+ T cells from PBMCs cultured with HIV peptides, sampled before COVID-19 vaccination. Subset denoted: HIV-1 Nef peptide pool negative control/reference culture. These receptors all come from a human donor who had a prior SARS-CoV-2 infection.

The chain recombines TRBV4-1 with TRBJ2-5; either TRBD1 or TRBD2 may fit D (5 bases each). The germline V gene has CDR1 MGHRA and CDR2 YSYEKL. Trimming took off 3 bases at V and 1 base at J, with 15 bases between the two ends. The CDR3 contains 16 residues. The CDR3 sequence: CASSQGLAGTQETQYF. The CDR3 DNA reads as TGCGCCAGCAGCCAGGGCCTAGCAGGGACCCAAGAGACCCAGTACTTC.

The chain combines TRBV5-4 with TRBJ1-4; D is possibly TRBD1 (5 bases). CDR3 length: 14 amino acids. Trimming left V 4 bases short and J 13 bases short, with 20 bases between. CDR1 and CDR2 (germline): SGHNT, YYREEE (reference sequence). In nucleotides, the CDR3 is TGTGCCAGCAGCCCCTCGGACGCGGGGGGAGGACTGTTTTTT. This encodes CASSPSDAGGGLFF.

This chain uses TRBV3-1 (or the pseudogene TRBV3-2) with TRBJ2-1, with D perhaps TRBD2 (7 bases). This CDR3 is built from 16 residues. V dropped 2 bases and J dropped 4 bases, with 15 bases sitting between them. CDR1 and CDR2 from the germline V gene are LGHDT and YNNKEL (reference sequence). The CDR3 loop reads CASSQLGGGLYNEQFF. Written as DNA, the CDR3 is TGTGCCAGCAGCCAACTAGGGGGGGGGCTATACAATGAGCAGTTCTTC.

This chain links TRBV7-9 with TRBJ2-5; D call uncertain. Germline CDR1 and CDR2: SEHNR and FQNEAQ (reference sequence). The CDR3 loop spans 16 amino acids. The germline V and J ends were trimmed by 5 bases and 2 bases, with 18 bases remaining between them. The CDR3 nucleotides are TGTGCCAGCAGCCCCCCGGCAGGTCTACTACAAGAGACCCAGTACTTC. This codes for CASSPPAGLLQETQYF.

This clone was recorded a few times. The J gene is TRBJ2-2, the V gene TRBV19; D is unresolved. The germline CDR1 and CDR2 sequences are LNHDA and SQIVND (reference sequence). CDR3 length equals 14 residues. Trimming stripped 4 bases from V and 8 bases from J, with 14 bases between. This CDR3 is CASSTDRWLGELFF. In nucleotides, the CDR3 is TGTGCCAGTAGTACCGACCGCTGGTTGGGGGAGCTGTTTTTT.

The J gene is TRBJ1-1, the V gene TRBV2; weak D call: TRBD1 (6 bases). V was pared by 5 bases and J by 0 bases, with 13 bases between. Germline V lookup: CDR1 SNHLY, CDR2 FYNNEI. The length of the CDR3 is 15 residues. The CDR3 DNA reads TGTGCCAGCAGTCAATACGGGGGCATGAACACTGAAGCTTTCTTT. It codes for CASSQYGGMNTEAFF.

This CDR3 reads CASSLDARTDSYEQYF. The CDR3 nucleotides read TGTGCCAGCAGCTTAGATGCCAGGACTGACTCCTACGAGCAGTACTTC. The chain is built from TRBV11-2 and TRBJ2-7, with D perhaps TRBD2 (5 bases). Trimming pared 0 bases from V and 0 bases from J, leaving 12 bases between. Germline V gives CDR1 SGHAT, CDR2 FQNNGV. The CDR3 has 16 amino acids.

J is TRBJ2-3 and V is TRBV6-6; perhaps TRBD2 as D (5 bases). Germline CDR1 MNHNY, CDR2 SVGAGI (reference sequence). The CDR3 totals 15 residues. V was trimmed by 7 bases and J by 1 base, leaving 15 bases between them. CDR3 region: CASKFQAGRTDTQYF. CDR3 sequence (DNA): TGTGCCAGCAAGTTTCAGGCGGGCCGCACAGATACGCAGTATTTT.

This clone has more than one count but fewer than ten. This rearrangement joins TRBV5-6 to TRBJ1-1; no definite D call. V lost 0 bases to trimming and J lost 3 bases, with 12 bases between them. Germline CDR1 is SGHDT and CDR2 is YYEEEE. CDR3 length equals 15 residues. CDR3 in amino acids: CASSLVELRDTEAFF. CDR3 coding DNA: TGTGCCAGCAGCTTGGTGGAGCTCCGGGACACTGAAGCTTTCTTT.

The chain employs TRBV2 and TRBJ1-1, with D possibly TRBD1 on 6 matching bases. CDR1 and CDR2 (germline): SNHLY, FYNNEI. The germline V and J ends were trimmed by 4 bases and 5 bases, with 20 bases remaining between them. The CDR3 loop spans 16 amino acids. In DNA, the CDR3 is TGTGCCAGCAGTGGGATAGGGCCCAGGGGAGGGACTGAAGCTTTCTTT. Translated, it gives CASSGIGPRGGTEAFF.

This clone was seen only once. The chain carries TRBV18 and TRBJ1-2; 8 bases map to TRBD1. Trimming at V came to 3 bases and at J to 3 bases, leaving 9 bases not matched to a gene. The CDR3 runs 16 residues. Germline V gene lookup returns CDR1 KGHSH and CDR2 LQKENI. The CDR3 coding sequence is TGTGCCAGCTCACCCCAGGGGGCTGACTATGACTATGGCTACACCTTC. As protein: CASSPQGADYDYGYTF. The entire variable domain, with the rest obtained from reference TRBV18 and TRBJ1-2, is as follows: NAGVMQNPRHLVRRRGQEARLRCSPMKGHSHVYWYRQLPEEGLKFMVYLQKENIIDESGMPKERFSAEFPKEGPSILRIQQVVRGDSAAYFCASSPQGADYDYGYTFGSGTRLTVV.

The rearrangement uses TRBV6-6 and TRBJ2-3; 11 nucleotides line up with TRBD2. This CDR3 region has 16 residues. V trimming: 4 bases; J trimming: 2 bases; junction bases outside the gene matches: 5. CDR1 is MNHNY and CDR2 is SVGAGI in the germline V gene (reference sequence). CDR3 region: CASSFRLAGYTDTQYF. In DNA, the CDR3 is TGTGCCAGCAGTTTCCGACTAGCGGGGTACACAGATACGCAGTATTTT.